The rows below give T cell receptor beta chains drawn from one sample of a study of blood T cell repertoires in COVID-19. Libraries were prepared by immunoSEQ multiplex PCR; TCRdb keeps only in-frame clonotypes and omits some of them. The sample shows around 150,000 clones, more than 80% of them seen only once. Source material: peripheral blood. Receptors were obtained from a woman over 75 in a cohort sampled during active or convalescent COVID-19. Each CDR3 is given with its conserved first and last residue. Fields, in order: J gene, D gene, V gene, clone size, CDR3 protein, CDR3 DNA. The D gene is left open where the match is weak. Clone sizes are given selectively: once, few, many, or a class where the clone is expanded.

j_gene: TRBJ2-1
d_gene: TRBD2
v_gene: TRBV14
abundance: .
CDR3aa: CASSQGPGLDIGSYNEQFF
CDR3nt: TGTGCCAGCAGCCAAGGACCGGGACTAGATATCGGGTCCTACAATGAGCAGTTCTTC

j_gene: TRBJ2-2
d_gene: TRBD2
v_gene: TRBV2
abundance: .
CDR3aa: CASSELAGGFRAGELFF
CDR3nt: TGTGCCAGCAGTGAACTAGCGGGGGGGTTCCGAGCCGGGGAGCTGTTTTTT

j_gene: TRBJ1-6
d_gene: TRBD1
v_gene: TRBV28
abundance: medium-sized
CDR3aa: CASSKYTGVESPLHF
CDR3nt: TGTGCCAGCAGTAAATACACAGGGGTAGAGTCACCCCTCCACTTT

j_gene: TRBJ2-5
d_gene: TRBD2
v_gene: TRBV9
abundance: .
CDR3aa: CASSDSPGLAGETQYF
CDR3nt: TGTGCCAGCAGCGATAGTCCGGGACTAGCGGGGGAGACCCAGTACTTC

j_gene: TRBJ1-4
d_gene: .
v_gene: TRBV9
abundance: .
CDR3aa: CASSAGQLSNEKLFF
CDR3nt: TGTGCCAGCAGCGCCGGACAGCTGAGTAATGAAAAACTGTTTTTT

j_gene: TRBJ1-2
d_gene: TRBD1
v_gene: TRBV5-1
abundance: .
CDR3aa: CASSPRDSGYTF
CDR3nt: TGCGCCAGCAGCCCCCGGGACAGTGGCTACACCTTC

j_gene: TRBJ1-6
d_gene: .
v_gene: TRBV28
abundance: .
CDR3aa: CASTLRSQLYSPLHF
CDR3nt: TGTGCCAGCACTCTTAGGTCACAGCTCTATTCACCCCTCCACTTT

j_gene: TRBJ1-2
d_gene: TRBD1
v_gene: TRBV6-5
abundance: .
CDR3aa: CASSMTGRGYTF
CDR3nt: TGTGCCAGCAGTATGACAGGGCGAGGCTACACCTTC

j_gene: TRBJ1-1
d_gene: .
v_gene: TRBV6-5
abundance: once
CDR3aa: CASSYGHGEAFF
CDR3nt: TGTGCCAGCAGTTACGGGCACGGTGAAGCTTTCTTT

j_gene: TRBJ2-5
d_gene: .
v_gene: TRBV18
abundance: .
CDR3aa: CASSPPQGGGETQYF
CDR3nt: TGTGCCAGCTCACCACCTCAGGGGGGCGGAGAGACCCAGTACTTC